This entry concerns a single TCR beta chain. The data were obtained in a study of blood T cell repertoires in COVID-19. The CDR3 contains 14 residues. The V end was cut by 0 bases, the J end by 2 bases, with 6 bases between. Germline lookup yields CDR1 MGHRA and CDR2 YSYEKL. Some clones are missing from TCRdb's copy, which holds only in-frame ones; the method was immunoSEQ multiplex PCR. This sample has about 180,000 clones, with about 90% found just once. This TCR was sampled from a woman under 30 who had recovered from COVID-19. Sample: PBMCs or T cells enriched from blood (not recorded which). V usage is TRBV4-1 and J usage is TRBJ2-3; D not certain. The CDR3 loop reads CASSQDLNTDTQYF. The CDR3 DNA sequence: TGCGCCAGCAGCCAAGATTTAAACACAGATACGCAGTATTTT.